The T cell receptor beta chain under discussion was sequenced for a study of T cells in Graves' hyperthyroidism and ophthalmopathy. Based on clinical symptoms, serum thyroxine and TRAb, thyroid ultrasound and orbital computed tomography, diagnoses were reached. The authors took PBMCs from 9.5 to 10 ml fresh peripheral blood. Trimming at V came to 2 bases and at J to 11 bases, leaving 9 bases not matched to a gene. This CDR3 region has 14 residues. Germline V gene sequence: CDR1 MNHEY, CDR2 SMNVEV (reference sequence). TCR beta CDR3 regions were amplified from RNA. The TCR CDR3 was amplified in a first-round RT-PCR using the HTBI primer set. One entry per CDR3 protein, called by TCRdb with MiXCR from the multiplex PCR reads. The sample carries about 700,000 distinct CDR3 sequences, around 13% recorded once.

This chain connects TRBV27 to TRBJ1-2; 9 nucleotides match TRBD1. The sequenced sample consisted of blood. The receptor was isolated from a woman under 30 with Graves' hyperthyroidism. In DNA, the CDR3 is TGTGCCAGCAGTTTAAGCCCGGGACAGGGTGGATACACCTTC. Translation gives CASSLSPGQGGYTF.